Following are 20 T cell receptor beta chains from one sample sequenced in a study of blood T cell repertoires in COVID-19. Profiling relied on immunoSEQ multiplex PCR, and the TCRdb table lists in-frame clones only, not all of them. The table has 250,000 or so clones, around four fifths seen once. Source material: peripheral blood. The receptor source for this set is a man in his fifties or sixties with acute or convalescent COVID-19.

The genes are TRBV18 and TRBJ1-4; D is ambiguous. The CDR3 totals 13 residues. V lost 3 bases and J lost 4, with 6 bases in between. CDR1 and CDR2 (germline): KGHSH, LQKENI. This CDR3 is CASSPGVNEKLFF. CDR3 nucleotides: TGTGCCAGCTCACCGGGAGTTAATGAAAAACTGTTTTTT. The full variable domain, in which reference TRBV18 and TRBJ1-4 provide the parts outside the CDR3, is NAGVMQNPRHLVRRRGQEARLRCSPMKGHSHVYWYRQLPEEGLKFMVYLQKENIIDESGMPKERFSAEFPKEGPSILRIQQVVRGDSAAYFCASSPGVNEKLFFGSGTQLSVL.

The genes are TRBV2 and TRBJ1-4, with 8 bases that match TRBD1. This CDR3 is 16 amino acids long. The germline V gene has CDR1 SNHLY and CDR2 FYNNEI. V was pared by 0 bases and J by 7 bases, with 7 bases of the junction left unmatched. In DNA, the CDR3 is TGTGCCAGCAGTGAAGCGTATCAGGGGGCGCGTGAAAAACTGTTTTTT. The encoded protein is CASSEAYQGAREKLFF.

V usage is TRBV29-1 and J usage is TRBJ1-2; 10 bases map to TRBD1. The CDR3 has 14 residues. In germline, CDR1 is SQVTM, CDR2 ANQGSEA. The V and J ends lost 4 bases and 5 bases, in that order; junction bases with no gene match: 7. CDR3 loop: CSVAGTGVGYGYTF. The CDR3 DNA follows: TGCAGCGTTGCCGGGACAGGGGTGGGTTATGGCTACACCTTC.

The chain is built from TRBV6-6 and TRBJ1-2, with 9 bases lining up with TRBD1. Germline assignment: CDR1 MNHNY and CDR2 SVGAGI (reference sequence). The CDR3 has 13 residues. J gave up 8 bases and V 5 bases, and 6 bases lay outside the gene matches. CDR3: CASSTDRGAGYTF. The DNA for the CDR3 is TGTGCCAGCAGTACCGACAGGGGGGCGGGCTACACCTTC.

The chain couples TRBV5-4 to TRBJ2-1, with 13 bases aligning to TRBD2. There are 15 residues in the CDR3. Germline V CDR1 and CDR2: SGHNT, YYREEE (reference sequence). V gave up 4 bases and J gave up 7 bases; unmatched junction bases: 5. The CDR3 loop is CASSPTSGGRNEQFF. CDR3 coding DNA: TGTGCCAGCAGCCCGACTAGCGGGGGGCGGAATGAGCAGTTCTTC.

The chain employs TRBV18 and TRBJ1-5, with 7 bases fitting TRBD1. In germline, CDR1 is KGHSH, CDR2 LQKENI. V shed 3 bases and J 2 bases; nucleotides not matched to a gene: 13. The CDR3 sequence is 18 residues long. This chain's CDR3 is CASSPRVIATGGNQPQHF. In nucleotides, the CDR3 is TGTGCCAGCTCACCCCGGGTCATTGCTACAGGGGGCAATCAGCCCCAGCATTTT.

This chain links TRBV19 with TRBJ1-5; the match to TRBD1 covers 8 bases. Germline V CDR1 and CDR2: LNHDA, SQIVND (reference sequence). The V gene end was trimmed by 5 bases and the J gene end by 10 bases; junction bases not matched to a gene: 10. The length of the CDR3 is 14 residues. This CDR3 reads CASSFSTGARPQHF. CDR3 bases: TGTGCCAGTAGTTTCTCGACAGGGGCCCGTCCCCAGCATTTT.

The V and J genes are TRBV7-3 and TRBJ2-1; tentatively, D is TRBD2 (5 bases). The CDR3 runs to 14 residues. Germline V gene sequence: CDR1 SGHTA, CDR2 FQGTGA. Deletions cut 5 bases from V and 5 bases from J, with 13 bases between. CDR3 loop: CASSPGLAHNEQFF. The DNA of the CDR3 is TGTGCCAGCAGCCCCGGGCTAGCCCACAATGAGCAGTTCTTC.

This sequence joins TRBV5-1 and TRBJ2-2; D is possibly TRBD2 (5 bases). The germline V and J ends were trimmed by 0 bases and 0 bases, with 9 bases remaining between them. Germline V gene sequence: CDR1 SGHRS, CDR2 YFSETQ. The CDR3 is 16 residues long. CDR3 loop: CASSLAVAPNTGELFF. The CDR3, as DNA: TGCGCCAGCAGCTTGGCCGTAGCGCCGAACACCGGGGAGCTGTTTTTT.

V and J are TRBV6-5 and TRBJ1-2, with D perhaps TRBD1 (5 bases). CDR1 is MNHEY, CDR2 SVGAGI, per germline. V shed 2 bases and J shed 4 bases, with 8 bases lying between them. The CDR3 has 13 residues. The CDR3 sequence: CASSYKGIYGYTF. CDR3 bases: TGTGCCAGCAGTTACAAGGGGATCTATGGCTACACCTTC.

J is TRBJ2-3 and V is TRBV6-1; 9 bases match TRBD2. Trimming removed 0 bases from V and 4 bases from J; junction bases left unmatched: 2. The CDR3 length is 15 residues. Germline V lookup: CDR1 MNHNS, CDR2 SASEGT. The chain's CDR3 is CASSEASGSPDTQYF. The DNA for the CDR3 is TGTGCCAGCAGTGAAGCTAGCGGGAGCCCAGATACGCAGTATTTT.

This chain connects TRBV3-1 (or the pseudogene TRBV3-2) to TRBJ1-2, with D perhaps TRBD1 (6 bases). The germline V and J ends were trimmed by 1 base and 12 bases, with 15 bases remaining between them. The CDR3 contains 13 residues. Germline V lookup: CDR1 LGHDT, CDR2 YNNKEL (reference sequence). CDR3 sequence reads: CASSQGGNREDTF. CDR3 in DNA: TGTGCCAGCAGCCAAGGGGGTAACAGGGAAGACACCTTC.

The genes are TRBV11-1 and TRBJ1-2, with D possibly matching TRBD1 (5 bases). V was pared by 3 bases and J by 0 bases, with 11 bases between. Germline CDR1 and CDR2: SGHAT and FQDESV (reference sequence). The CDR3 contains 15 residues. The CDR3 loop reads CASSLGRNTNYGYTF. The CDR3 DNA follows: TGTGCCAGCAGCTTGGGGCGGAACACTAACTATGGCTACACCTTC.

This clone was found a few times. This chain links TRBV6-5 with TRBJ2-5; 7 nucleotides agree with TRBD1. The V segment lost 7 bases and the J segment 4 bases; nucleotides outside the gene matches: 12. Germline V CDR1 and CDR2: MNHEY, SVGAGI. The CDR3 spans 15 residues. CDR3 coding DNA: TGTGCCAGCACCGTCAATAGGGGGCCTTCAGAGACCCAGTACTTC. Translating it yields CASTVNRGPSETQYF.

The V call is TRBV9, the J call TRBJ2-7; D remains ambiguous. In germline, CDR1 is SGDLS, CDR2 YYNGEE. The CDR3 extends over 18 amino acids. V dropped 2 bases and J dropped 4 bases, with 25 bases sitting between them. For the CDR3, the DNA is TGTGCCAGCAGCGTTAAGGAAACGAGCCTACTTCGACTGTACGAGCAGTACTTC. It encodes CASSVKETSLLRLYEQYF.

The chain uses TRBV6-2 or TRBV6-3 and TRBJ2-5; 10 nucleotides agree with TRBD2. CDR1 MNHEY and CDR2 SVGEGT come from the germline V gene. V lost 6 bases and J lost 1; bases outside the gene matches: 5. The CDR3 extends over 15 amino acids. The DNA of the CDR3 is TGTGCCAGCAGCCCGGGACTAGCGATCCAAGAGACCCAGTACTTC. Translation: CASSPGLAIQETQYF.

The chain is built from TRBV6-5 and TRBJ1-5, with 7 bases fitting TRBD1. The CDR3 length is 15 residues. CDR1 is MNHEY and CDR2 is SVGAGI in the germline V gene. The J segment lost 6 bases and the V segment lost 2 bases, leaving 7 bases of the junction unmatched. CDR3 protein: CASSYRGLSGQPQHF. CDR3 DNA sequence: TGTGCCAGCAGTTACAGGGGGCTGTCTGGTCAGCCCCAGCATTTT.

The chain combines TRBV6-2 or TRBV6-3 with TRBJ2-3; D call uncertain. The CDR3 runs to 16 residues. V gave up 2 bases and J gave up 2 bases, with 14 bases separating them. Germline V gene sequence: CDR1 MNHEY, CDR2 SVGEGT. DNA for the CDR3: TGTGCCAGCAGTTACAAACGACGGGTACCCACAGATACGCAGTATTTT. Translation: CASSYKRRVPTDTQYF.

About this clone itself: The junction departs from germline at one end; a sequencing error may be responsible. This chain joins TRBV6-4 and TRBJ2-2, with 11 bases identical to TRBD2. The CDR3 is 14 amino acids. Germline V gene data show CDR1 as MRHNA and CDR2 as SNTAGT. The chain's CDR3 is CASRVAGGHQGAVF. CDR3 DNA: TGTGCCAGCAGAGTAGCGGGGGGGCACCAGGGAGCTGTTTTT.

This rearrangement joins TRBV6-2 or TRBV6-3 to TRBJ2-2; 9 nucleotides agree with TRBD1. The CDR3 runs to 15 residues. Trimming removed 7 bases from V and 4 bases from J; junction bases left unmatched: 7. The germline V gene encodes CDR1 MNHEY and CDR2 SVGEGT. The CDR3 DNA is TGTGCCAGCACCCCGACGACAGGGGGCACCGGGGAGCTGTTTTTT. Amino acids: CASTPTTGGTGELFF.